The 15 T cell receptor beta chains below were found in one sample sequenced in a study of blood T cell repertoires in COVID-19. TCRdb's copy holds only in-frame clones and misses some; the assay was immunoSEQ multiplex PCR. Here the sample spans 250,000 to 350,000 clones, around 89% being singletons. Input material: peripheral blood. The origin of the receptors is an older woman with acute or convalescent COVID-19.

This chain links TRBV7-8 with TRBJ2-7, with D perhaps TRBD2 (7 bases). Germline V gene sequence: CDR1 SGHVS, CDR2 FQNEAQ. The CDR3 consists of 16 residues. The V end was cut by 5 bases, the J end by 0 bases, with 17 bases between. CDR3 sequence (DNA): TGTGCCAGCAGCCGGCGGAAGGGGGGGAACTCCTACGAGCAGTACTTC. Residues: CASSRRKGGNSYEQYF.

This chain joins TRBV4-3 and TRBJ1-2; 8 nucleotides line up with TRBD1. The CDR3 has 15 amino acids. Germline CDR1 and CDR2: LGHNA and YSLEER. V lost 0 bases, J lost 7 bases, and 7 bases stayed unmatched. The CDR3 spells CASSQDHPGGFGYTF. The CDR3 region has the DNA TGCGCCAGCAGCCAAGATCATCCAGGGGGCTTTGGCTACACCTTC.

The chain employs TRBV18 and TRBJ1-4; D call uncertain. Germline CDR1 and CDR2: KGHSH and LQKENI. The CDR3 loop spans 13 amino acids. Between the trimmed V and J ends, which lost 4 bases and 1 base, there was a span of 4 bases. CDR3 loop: CASSLLTNEKLFF. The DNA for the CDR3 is TGTGCCAGCTCACTATTAACTAATGAAAAACTGTTTTTT.

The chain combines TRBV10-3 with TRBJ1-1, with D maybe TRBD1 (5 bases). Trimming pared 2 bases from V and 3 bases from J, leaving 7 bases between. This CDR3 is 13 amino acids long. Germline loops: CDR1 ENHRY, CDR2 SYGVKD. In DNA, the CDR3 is TGTGCCATCAGTGAGCCGGGGGACACTGAAGCTTTCTTT. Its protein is CAISEPGDTEAFF.

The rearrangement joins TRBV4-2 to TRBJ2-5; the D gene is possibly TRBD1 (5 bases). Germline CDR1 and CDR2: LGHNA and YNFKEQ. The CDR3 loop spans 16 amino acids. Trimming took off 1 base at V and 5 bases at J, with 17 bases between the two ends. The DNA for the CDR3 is TGTGCCAGCAGCCAAGCTGAGACAGATACGAGGGAGACCCAGTACTTC. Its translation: CASSQAETDTRETQYF.

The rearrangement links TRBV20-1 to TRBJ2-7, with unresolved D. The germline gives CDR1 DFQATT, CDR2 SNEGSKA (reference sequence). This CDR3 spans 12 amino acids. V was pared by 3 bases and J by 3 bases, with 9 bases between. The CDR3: CSASYDNYEQYF. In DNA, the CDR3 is TGCAGTGCTAGTTATGACAACTACGAGCAGTACTTC.

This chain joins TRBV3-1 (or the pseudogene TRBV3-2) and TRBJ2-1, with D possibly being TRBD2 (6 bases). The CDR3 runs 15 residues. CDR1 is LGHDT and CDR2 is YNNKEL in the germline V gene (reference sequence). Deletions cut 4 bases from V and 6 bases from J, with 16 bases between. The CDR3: CASSPAGFGSNEQFF. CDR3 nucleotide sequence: TGTGCCAGCAGCCCTGCGGGGTTTGGTTCCAATGAGCAGTTCTTC.

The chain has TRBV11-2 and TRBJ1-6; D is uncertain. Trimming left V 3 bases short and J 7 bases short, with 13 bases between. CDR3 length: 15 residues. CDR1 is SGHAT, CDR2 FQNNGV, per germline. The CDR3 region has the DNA TGTGCCAGCAGCTTGAGCGACGGAGGAAATTCACCCCTCCACTTT. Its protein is CASSLSDGGNSPLHF.

The CDR3 DNA reads as TGCGCCAGCAGCTTGGATGGGCCCCATAATTCACCCCTCCACTTT. This translates into CASSLDGPHNSPLHF. The gene calls are TRBV5-1 and TRBJ1-6; no definite D call. Per the germline V gene, CDR1 is SGHRS and CDR2 is YFSETQ. The V gene lost 0 bases and the J gene lost 5 bases, with 9 bases spanning the gap. The CDR3 sequence is 15 residues long.

CDR3 sequence (DNA): TGTGCCAGCAGTGAAAACTTAGGGACAGGGGTTTTCGGCTACACCTTC. This encodes CASSENLGTGVFGYTF. The chain recombines TRBV6-1 with TRBJ1-2, with 10 bases aligning to TRBD1. The V and J ends lost 2 bases and 8 bases, in that order; junction bases with no gene match: 11. The length of the CDR3 is 16 residues. Germline CDR1 is MNHNS and CDR2 is SASEGT.

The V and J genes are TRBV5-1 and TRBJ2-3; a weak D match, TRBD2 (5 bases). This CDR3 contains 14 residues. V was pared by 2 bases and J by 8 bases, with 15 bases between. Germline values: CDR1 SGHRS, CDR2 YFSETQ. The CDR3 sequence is CASSFSGVSGTQYF. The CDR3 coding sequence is TGCGCCAGCAGCTTTTCCGGGGTCTCCGGTACGCAGTATTTT.

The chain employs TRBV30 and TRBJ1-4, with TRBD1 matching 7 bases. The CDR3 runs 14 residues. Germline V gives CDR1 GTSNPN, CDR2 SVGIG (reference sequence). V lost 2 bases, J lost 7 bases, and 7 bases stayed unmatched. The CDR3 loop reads CAWSKRGQSEKLFF. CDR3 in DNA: TGTGCCTGGAGTAAGAGGGGGCAGAGTGAAAAACTGTTTTTT.

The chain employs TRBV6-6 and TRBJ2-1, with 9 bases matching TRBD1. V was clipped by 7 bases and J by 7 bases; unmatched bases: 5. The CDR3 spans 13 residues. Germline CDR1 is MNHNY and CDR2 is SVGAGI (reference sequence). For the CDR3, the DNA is TGTGCCAGCAAGGCGACAGGGGGGAATGAGCAGTTCTTC. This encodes CASKATGGNEQFF.

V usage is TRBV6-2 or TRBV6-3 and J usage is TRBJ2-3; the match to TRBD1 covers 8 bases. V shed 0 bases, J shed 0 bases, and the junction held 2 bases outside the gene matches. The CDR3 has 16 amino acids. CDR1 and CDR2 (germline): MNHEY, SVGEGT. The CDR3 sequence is CASSYSWDRSTDTQYF. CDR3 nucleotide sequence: TGTGCCAGCAGTTACTCTTGGGACAGGAGCACAGATACGCAGTATTTT.

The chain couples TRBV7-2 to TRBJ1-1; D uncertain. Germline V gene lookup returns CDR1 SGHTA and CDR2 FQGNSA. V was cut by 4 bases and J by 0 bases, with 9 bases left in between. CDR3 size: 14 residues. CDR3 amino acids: CASSSQSVNTEAFF. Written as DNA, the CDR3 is TGTGCCAGCAGCTCCCAGTCAGTGAACACTGAAGCTTTCTTT.